This T cell receptor beta chain came from a study of control samples from healthy donors and cancer patients. The table lists this clone with a few counts. This CDR3 comprises 16 residues. With V trimmed by 1 base and J by 7 bases, 10 bases remained unmatched. Germline values: CDR1 SEHNR, CDR2 FQNEAQ (reference sequence). Sequencing was performed with immunoSEQ multiplex PCR; in TCRdb, only in-frame clones are kept and a portion is missing. The sample has around 160,000 clones, roughly 93% seen once. This clonotype originated in a young man in good health. Sequenced sample: blood. This chain connects TRBV7-9 to TRBJ1-2, with 9 bases aligning to TRBD1. CDR3 sequence: CASSLGTGVALGGYTF. CDR3 coding DNA: TGTGCCAGCAGCTTAGGGACAGGGGTCGCCTTGGGTGGCTACACCTTC.